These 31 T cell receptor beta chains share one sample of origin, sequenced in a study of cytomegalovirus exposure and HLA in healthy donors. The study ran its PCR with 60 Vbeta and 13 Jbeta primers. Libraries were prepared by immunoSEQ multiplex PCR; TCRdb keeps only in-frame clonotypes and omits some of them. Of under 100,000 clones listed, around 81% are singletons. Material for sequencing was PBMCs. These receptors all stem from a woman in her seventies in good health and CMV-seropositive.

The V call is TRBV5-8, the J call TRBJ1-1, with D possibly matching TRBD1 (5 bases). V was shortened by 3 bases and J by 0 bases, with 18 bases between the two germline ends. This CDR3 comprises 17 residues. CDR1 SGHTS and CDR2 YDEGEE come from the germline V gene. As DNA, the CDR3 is TGTGCCAGCAGCTGGGGCGCCCCAGAGATTATGAACACTGAAGCTTTCTTT. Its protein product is CASSWGAPEIMNTEAFF. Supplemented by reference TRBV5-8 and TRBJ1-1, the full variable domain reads EAGVTQSPTHLIKTRGQQATLRCSPISGHTSVYWYQQALGLGLQFLLWYDEGEERNRGNFPPRFSGRQFPNYSSELNVNALELEDSALYLCASSWGAPEIMNTEAFFGQGTRLTVV.

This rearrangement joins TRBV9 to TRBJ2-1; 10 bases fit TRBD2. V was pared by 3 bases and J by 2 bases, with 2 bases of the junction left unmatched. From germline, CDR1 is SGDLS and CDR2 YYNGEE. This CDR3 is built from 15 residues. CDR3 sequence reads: CASSATSGTYNEQFF. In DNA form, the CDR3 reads TGTGCCAGCAGCGCCACTAGCGGGACCTACAATGAGCAGTTCTTC.

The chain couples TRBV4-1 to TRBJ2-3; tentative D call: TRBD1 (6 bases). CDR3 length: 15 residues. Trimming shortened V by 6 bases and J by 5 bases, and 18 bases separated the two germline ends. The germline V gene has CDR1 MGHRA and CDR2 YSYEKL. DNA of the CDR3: TGCGCCAGCAGTCTAGGGGGAGAGGTCGAAGATACGCAGTATTTT. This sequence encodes CASSLGGEVEDTQYF.

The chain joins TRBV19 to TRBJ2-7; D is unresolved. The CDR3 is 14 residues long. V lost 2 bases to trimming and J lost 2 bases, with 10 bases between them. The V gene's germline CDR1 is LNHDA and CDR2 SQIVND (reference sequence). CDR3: CASSIKPGTYEQYF. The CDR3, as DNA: TGTGCCAGTAGTATAAAGCCAGGAACCTACGAGCAGTACTTC.

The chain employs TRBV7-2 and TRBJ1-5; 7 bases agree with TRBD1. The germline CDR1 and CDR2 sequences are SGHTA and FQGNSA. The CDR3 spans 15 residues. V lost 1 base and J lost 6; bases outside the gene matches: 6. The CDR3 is CASSLVGTASQPQHF. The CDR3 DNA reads TGTGCCAGCAGCTTAGTCGGGACAGCTTCTCAGCCCCAGCATTTT.

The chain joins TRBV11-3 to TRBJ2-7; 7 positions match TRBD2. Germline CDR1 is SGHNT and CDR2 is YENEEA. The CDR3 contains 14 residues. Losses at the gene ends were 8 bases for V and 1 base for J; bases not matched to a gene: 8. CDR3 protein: CASGKTSQSYEQYF. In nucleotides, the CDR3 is TGTGCCAGCGGGAAGACTAGCCAGTCCTACGAGCAGTACTTC.

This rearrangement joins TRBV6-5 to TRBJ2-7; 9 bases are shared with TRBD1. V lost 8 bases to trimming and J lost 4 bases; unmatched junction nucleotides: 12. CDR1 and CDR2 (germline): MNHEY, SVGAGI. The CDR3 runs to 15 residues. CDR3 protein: CASQLSGTGPYEQYF. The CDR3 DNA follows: TGTGCCAGCCAGTTGTCCGGGACAGGGCCTTACGAGCAGTACTTC.

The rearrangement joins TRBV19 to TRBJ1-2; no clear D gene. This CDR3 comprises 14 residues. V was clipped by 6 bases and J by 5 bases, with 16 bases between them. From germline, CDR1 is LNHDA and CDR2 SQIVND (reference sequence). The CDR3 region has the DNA TGTGCCAGTAGCTCGGACCGGGGAGGGTATGGCTACACCTTC. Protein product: CASSSDRGGYGYTF.

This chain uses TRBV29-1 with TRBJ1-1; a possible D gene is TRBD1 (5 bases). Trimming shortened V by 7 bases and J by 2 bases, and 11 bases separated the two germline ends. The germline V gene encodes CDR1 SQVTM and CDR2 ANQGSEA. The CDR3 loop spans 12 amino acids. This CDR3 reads CSAGGLNTEAFF. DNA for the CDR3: TGCAGCGCCGGGGGACTCAACACTGAAGCTTTCTTT. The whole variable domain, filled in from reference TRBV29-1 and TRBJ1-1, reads SAVISQKPSRDICQRGTSLTIQCQVDSQVTMMFWYRQQPGQSLTLIATANQGSEATYESGFVIDKFPISRPNLTFSTLTVSNMSPEDSSIYLCSAGGLNTEAFFGQGTRLTVV.

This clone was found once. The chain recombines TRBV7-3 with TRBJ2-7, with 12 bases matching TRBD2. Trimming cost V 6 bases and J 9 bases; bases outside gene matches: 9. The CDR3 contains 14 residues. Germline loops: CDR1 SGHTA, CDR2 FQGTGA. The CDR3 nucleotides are TGTGCCAGCAGGTGGACTAGCGGGATTGATGTGCAGTACTTC. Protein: CASRWTSGIDVQYF.

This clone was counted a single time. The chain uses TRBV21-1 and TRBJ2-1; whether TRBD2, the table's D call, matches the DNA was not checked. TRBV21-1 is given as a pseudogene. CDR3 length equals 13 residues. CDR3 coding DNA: TGTGCCAGCAGCAAAATAGCATCCAATGAGCAGTTCTTC. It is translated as CASSKIASNEQFF.

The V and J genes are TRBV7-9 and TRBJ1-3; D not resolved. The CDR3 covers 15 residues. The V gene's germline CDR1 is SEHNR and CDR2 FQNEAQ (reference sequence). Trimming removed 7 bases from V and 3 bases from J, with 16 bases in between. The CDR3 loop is CASTPRRRFGNTIYF. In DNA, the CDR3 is TGTGCCAGCACCCCCAGGAGGAGATTTGGAAACACCATATATTTT.

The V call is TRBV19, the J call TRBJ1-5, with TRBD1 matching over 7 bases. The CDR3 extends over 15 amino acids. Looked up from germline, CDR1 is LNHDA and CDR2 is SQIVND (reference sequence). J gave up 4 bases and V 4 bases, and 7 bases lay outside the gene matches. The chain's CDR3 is CASSTGQVGNQPQHF. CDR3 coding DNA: TGTGCCAGTAGTACCGGACAGGTCGGTAATCAGCCCCAGCATTTT.

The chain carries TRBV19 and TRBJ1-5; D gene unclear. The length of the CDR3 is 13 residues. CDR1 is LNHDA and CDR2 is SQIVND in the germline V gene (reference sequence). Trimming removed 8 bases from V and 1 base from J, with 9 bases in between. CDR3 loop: CASGPWSNQPQHF. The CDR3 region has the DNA TGTGCCAGTGGGCCTTGGAGCAATCAGCCCCAGCATTTT.

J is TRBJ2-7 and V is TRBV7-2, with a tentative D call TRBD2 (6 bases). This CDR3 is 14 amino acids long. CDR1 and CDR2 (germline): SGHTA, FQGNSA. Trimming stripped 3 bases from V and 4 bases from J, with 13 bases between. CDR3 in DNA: TGTGCCAGCAGCTTTCTCCGGGCGGGATACGAGCAGTACTTC. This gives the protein CASSFLRAGYEQYF. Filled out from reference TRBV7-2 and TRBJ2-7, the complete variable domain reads GAGVSQSPSNKVTEKGKDVELRCDPISGHTALYWYRQSLGQGLEFLIYFQGNSAPDKSGLPSDRFSAERTGGSVSTLTIQRTQQEDSAVYLCASSFLRAGYEQYFGPGTRLTVT.

DNA of the CDR3: TGTGCCAGTAAAAGGACAGGGCCCTCCTACGAGCAGTACTTC. It is translated as CASKRTGPSYEQYF. The chain uses TRBV19 and TRBJ2-5, with 8 nucleotides matching TRBD1. The DNA end is a closer match to TRBJ2-7, so the J assignment may be wrong. This CDR3 spans 14 amino acids. Germline CDR1 is LNHDA and CDR2 is SQIVND (reference sequence).

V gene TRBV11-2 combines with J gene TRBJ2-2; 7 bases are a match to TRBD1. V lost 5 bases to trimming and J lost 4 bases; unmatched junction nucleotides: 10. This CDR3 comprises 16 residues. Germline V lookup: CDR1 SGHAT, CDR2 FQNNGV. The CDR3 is CASSPLGGAGTGELFF. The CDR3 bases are TGTGCCAGCAGCCCCTTAGGGGGCGCGGGCACCGGGGAGCTGTTTTTT. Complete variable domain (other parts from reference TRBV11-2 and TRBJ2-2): EAGVAQSPRYKIIEKRQSVAFWCNPISGHATLYWYQQILGQGPKLLIQFQNNGVVDDSQLPKDRFSAERLKGVDSTLKIQPAKLEDSAVYLCASSPLGGAGTGELFFGEGSRLTVL.

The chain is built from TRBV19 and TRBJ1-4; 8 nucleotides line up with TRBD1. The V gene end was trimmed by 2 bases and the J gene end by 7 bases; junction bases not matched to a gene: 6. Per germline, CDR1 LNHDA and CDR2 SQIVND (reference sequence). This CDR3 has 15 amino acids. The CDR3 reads CASSISTGVSEKLFF. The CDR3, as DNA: TGTGCCAGTAGTATATCGACAGGGGTATCTGAAAAACTGTTTTTT.

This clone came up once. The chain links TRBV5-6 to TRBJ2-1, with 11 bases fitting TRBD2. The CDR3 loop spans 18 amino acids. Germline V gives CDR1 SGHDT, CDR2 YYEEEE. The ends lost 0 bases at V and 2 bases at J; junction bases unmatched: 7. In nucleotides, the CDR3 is TGTGCCAGCAGCTTGGGAACTAGCGGGAGTGCGGCCTACAATGAGCAGTTCTTC. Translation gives CASSLGTSGSAAYNEQFF. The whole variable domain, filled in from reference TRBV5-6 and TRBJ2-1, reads DAGVTQSPTHLIKTRGQQVTLRCSPKSGHDTVSWYQQALGQGPQFIFQYYEEEERQRGNFPDRFSGHQFPNYSSELNVNALLLGDSALYLCASSLGTSGSAAYNEQFFGPGTRLTVL.

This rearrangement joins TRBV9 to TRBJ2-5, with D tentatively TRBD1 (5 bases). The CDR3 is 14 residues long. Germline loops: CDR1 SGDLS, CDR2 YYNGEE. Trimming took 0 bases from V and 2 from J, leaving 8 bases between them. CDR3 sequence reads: CASSVGGLQETQYF. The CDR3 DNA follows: TGTGCCAGCAGCGTAGGGGGCCTACAAGAGACCCAGTACTTC.

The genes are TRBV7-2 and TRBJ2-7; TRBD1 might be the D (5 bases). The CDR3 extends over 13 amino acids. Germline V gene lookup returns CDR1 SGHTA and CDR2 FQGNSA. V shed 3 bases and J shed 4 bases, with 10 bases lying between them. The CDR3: CASSFQGSYEQYF. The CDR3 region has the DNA TGTGCCAGCAGCTTCCAGGGTTCTTACGAGCAGTACTTC.

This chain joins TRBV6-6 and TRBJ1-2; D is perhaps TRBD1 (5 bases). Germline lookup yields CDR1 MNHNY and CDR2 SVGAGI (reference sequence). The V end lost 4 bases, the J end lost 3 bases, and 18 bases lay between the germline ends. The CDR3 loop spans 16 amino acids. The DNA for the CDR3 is TGTGCCAGCAGTTGGGGCAGGGATCCCTCCTACTATGGCTACACCTTC. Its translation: CASSWGRDPSYYGYTF.

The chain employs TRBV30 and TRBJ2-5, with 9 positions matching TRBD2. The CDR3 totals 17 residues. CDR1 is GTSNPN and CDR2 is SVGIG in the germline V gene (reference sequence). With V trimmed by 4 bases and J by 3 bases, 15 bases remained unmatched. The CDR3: CAWNEGTGAGGKETQYF. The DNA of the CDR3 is TGTGCCTGGAATGAGGGGACCGGGGCGGGAGGGAAAGAGACCCAGTACTTC.

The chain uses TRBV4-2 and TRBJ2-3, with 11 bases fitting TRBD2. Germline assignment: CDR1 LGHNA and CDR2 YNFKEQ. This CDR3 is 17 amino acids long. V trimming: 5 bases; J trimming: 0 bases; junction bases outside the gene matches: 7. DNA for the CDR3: TGTGCCAGCAGCTACGGACTAGCGGGTACTAGCACAGATACGCAGTATTTT. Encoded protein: CASSYGLAGTSTDTQYF.

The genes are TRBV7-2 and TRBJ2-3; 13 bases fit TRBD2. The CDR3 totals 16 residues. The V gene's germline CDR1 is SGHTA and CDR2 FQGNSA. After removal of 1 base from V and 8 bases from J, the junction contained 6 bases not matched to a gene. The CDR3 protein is CASSLGGTSGMSTQYF. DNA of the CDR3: TGTGCCAGCAGCTTAGGCGGGACTAGCGGGATGAGTACGCAGTATTTT.

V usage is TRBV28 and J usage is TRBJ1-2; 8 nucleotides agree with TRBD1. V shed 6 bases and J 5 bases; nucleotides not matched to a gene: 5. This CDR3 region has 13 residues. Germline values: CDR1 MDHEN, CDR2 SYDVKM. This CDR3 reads CASRTGGSYGYTF. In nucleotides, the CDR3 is TGTGCCAGCAGAACAGGGGGGTCTTATGGCTACACCTTC.

The CDR3 DNA reads TGTGCCAGCAGCTTTCTCCTAGCGGGGTCCTACGAGCAGTACTTC. Translated: CASSFLLAGSYEQYF. The chain links TRBV11-2 to TRBJ2-7; TRBD2 agrees at 9 bases. Germline values: CDR1 SGHAT, CDR2 FQNNGV. This CDR3 is 15 amino acids long. J lost 1 base, V lost 3 bases, and 4 bases had no gene match.

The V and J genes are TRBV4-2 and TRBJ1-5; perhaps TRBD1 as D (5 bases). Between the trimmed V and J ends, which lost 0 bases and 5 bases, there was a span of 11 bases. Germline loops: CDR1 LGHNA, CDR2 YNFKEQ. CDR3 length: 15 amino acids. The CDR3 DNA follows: TGTGCCAGCAGCCAAGATTGGCAGGGTTATCAGCCCCAGCATTTT. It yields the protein CASSQDWQGYQPQHF.

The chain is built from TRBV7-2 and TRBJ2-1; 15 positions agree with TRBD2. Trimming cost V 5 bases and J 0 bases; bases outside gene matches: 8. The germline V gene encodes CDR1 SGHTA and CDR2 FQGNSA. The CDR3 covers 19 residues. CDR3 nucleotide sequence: TGTGCCAGCAGCCCGGGACTAGCGGGAGGAACCAACTCCTACAATGAGCAGTTCTTC. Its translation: CASSPGLAGGTNSYNEQFF.

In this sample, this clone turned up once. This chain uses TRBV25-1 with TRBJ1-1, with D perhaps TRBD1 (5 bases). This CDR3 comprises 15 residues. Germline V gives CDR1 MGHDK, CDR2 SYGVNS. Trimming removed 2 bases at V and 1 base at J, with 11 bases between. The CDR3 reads CASSESWQGNTEAFF. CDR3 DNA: TGTGCCAGCAGTGAAAGCTGGCAGGGGAACACTGAAGCTTTCTTT.

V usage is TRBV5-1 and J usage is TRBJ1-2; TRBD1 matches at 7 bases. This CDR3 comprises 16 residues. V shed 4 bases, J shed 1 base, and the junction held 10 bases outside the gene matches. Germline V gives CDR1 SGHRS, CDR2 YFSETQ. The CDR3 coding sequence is TGCGCCAGCAGCCCAGGGACAGCTAGCCGTAACTATGGCTACACCTTC. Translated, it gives CASSPGTASRNYGYTF.